This TCR beta chain was identified in a study of response to subunit inactivated influenza vaccine. This clonotype has only a few counts. Its target is unknown. The CDR3 runs to 16 residues. With 0 bases clipped from V and 7 bases from J, the junction kept 9 bases outside the gene matches. The germline CDR1 and CDR2 sequences are LGHNA and YNFKEQ. Study-wide points: New T cells are recruited in small numbers by each seasonal influenza vaccination, according to the authors' suggestion.

TCRdb re-called the RT-PCR reads through MiXCR, storing one row per CDR3 protein. The sample records approximately 500,000 distinct CDR3 sequences, around 15% being singletons. The sample was PBMCs from blood, taken about 13 days after vaccination. The V gene is TRBV4-2, the J gene TRBJ2-3; 8 positions match TRBD2. This TCR was sampled from a man aged 45-60 years who received an inactivated influenza vaccine. The CDR3 DNA is TGTGCCAGCAGCCAAGATTGGGGAACTAGCGGTAATACGCAGTATTTT. Amino acids: CASSQDWGTSGNTQYF.